This T cell receptor (beta chain) came from a study of T-cell reconstitution after alpha-beta-depleted transplantation in children. Unique molecular identifiers were incorporated into the prepared TCRbeta library. TCRdb re-analysed the PCR reads in MiXCR, keeping a single row per CDR3 protein. The table shows roughly 590,000 distinct CDR3 sequences, with about 15% occurring only once. The CDR3 has 12 residues. Trimming cost V 4 bases and J 3 bases, with 8 bases left between them. CDR1 is SGHDT and CDR2 is YYEEEE in the germline V gene. This clonotype was seen many times. The receptor was isolated from a human donor who donated a stem cell graft to a child with acute myeloid leukemia. This sequence joins TRBV5-6 and TRBJ2-7; possibly TRBD1 for D (6 bases). The sequencing used PBMCs from the stem cell graft donor, collected from the stem cell graft. In DNA form, the CDR3 reads TGTGCCAGCAGCGGGGACATCTACGAGCAGTACTTC. Amino acid sequence: CASSGDIYEQYF.